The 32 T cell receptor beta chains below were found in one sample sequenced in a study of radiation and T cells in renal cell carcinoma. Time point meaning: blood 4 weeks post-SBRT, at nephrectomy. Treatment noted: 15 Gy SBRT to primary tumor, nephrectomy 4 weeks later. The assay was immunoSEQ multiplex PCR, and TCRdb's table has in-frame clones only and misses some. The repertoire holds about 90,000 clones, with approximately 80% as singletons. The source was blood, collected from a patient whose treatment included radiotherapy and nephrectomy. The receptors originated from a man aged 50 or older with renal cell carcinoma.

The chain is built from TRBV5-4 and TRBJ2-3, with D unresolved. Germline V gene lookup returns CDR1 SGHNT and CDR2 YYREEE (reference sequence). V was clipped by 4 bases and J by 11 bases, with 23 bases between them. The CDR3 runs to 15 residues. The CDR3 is CASSHKSTLLMEQYF. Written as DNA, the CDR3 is TGTGCCAGCAGCCATAAATCGACTCTCCTCATGGAGCAGTATTTT.

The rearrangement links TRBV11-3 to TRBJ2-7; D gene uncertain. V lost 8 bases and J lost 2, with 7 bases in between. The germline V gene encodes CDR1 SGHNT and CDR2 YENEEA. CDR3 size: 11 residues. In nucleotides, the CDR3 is TGTGCCAGCTCTGGGCCCTACGAGCAGTACTTC. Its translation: CASSGPYEQYF.

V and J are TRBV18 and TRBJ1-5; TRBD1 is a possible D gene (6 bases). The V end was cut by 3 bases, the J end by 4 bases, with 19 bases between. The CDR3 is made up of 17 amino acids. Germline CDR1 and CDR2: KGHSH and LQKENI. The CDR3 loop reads CASSPPNKTGPNQPQHF. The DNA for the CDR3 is TGTGCCAGCTCACCGCCTAACAAGACAGGACCGAATCAGCCCCAGCATTTT.

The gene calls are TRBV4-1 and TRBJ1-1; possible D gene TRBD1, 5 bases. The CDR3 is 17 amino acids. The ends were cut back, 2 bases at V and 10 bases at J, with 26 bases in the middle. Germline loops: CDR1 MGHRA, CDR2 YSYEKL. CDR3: CASSQPVRARGGVRAFF. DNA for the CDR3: TGCGCCAGCAGCCAACCCGTCAGGGCCCGGGGTGGGGTGCGAGCTTTCTTT.

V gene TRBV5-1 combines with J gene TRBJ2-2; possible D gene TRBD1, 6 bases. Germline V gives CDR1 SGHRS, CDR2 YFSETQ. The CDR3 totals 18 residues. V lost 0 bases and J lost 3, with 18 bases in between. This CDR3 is CASSLGPIGDTDTGELFF. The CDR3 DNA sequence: TGCGCCAGCAGCTTGGGGCCTATTGGGGACACCGACACCGGGGAGCTGTTTTTT.

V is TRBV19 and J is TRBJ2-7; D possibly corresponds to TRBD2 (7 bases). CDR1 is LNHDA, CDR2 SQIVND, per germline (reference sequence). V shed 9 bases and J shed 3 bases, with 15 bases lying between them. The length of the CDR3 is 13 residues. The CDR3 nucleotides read TGTGCCAGCAATCGGGGGGCCGGCTACGAGCAGTACTTC. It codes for CASNRGAGYEQYF.

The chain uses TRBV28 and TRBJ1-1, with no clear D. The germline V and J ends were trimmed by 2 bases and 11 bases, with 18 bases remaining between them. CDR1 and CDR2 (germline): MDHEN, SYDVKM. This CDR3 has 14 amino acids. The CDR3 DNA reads TGTGCCAGCAGTTTAACTACAGCGGCGTCGCGGGCTTTCTTT. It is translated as CASSLTTAASRAFF. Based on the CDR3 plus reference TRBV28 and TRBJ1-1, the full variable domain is DVKVTQSSRYLVKRTGEKVFLECVQDMDHENMFWYRQDPGLGLRLIYFSYDVKMKEKGDIPEGYSVSREKKERFSLILESASTNQTSMYLCASSLTTAASRAFFGQGTRLTVV.

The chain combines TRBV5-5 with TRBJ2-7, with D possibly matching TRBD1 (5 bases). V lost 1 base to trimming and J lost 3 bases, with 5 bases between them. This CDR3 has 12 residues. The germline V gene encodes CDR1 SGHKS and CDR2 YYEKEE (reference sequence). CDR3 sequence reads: CASSLQGYEQYF. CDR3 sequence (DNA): TGTGCCAGCAGCTTGCAGGGCTACGAGCAGTACTTC.

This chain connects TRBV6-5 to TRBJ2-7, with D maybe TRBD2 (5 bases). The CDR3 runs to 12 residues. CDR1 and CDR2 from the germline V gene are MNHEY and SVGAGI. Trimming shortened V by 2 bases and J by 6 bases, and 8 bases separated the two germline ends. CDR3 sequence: CASSYVAGEQYF. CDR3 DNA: TGTGCCAGCAGTTACGTCGCGGGCGAGCAGTACTTC.

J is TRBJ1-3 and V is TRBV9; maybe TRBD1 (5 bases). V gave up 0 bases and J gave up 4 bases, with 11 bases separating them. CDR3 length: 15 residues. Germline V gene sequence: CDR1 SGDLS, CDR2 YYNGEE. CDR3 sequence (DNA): TGTGCCAGCAGCGTAGAGGGGAGAATCGGAAACACCATATATTTT. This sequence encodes CASSVEGRIGNTIYF.

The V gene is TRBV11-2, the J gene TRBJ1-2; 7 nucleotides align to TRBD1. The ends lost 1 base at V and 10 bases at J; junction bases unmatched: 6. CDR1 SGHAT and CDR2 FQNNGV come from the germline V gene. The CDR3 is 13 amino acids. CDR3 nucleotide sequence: TGTGCCAGCAGCTTAGGGGGACAGTCGGACTACACCTTC. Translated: CASSLGGQSDYTF.

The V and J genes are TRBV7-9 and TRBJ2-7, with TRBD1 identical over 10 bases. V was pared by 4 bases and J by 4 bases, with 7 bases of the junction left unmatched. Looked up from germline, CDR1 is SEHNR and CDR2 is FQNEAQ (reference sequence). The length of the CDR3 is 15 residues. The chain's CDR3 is CASSSSGTGDYEQYF. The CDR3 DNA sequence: TGTGCCAGCAGCTCCTCCGGGACAGGGGATTACGAGCAGTACTTC. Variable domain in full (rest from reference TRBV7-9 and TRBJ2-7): DTGVSQNPRHKITKRGQNVTFRCDPISEHNRLYWYRQTLGQGPEFLTYFQNEAQLEKSRLLSDRFSAERPKGSFSTLEIQRTEQGDSAMYLCASSSSGTGDYEQYFGPGTRLTVT.

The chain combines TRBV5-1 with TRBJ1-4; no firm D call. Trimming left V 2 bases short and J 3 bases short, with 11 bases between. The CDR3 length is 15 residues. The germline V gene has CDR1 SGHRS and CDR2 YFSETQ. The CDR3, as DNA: TGCGCCAGCAGCTTTACTACGACCTCTAATGAAAAACTGTTTTTT. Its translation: CASSFTTTSNEKLFF.

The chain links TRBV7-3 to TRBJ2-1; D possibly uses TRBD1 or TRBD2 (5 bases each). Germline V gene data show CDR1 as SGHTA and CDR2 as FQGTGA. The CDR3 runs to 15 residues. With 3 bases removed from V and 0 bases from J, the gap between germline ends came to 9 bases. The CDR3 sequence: CASSLSGSSYNEQFF. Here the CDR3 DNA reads TGTGCCAGCAGCTTGTCAGGGAGCTCCTACAATGAGCAGTTCTTC.

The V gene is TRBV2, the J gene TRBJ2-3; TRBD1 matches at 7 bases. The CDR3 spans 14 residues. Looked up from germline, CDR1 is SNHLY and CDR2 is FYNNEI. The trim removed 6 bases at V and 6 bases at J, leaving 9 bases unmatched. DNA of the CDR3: TGTGCCAGCAGCCCGGACAGGAGTGAGGATACGCAGTATTTT. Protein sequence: CASSPDRSEDTQYF.

The CDR3 loop is CASSQDAPMGQGSSHEQYF. Here the CDR3 DNA reads TGCGCCAGCAGCCAAGACGCTCCTATGGGGCAGGGGTCGAGCCACGAGCAGTACTTC. The chain is built from TRBV4-3 and TRBJ2-7; the D gene is possibly TRBD1 (6 bases). The germline CDR1 and CDR2 sequences are LGHNA and YSLEER. Trimming shortened V by 0 bases and J by 5 bases, and 26 bases separated the two germline ends. This CDR3 has 19 amino acids.

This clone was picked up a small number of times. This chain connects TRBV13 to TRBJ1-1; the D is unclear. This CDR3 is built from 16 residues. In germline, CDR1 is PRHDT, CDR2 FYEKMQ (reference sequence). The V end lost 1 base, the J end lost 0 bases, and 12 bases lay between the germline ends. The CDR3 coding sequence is TGTGCCAGCAGCTTAGAATTTCCGAAAATGAACACTGAAGCTTTCTTT. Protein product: CASSLEFPKMNTEAFF.

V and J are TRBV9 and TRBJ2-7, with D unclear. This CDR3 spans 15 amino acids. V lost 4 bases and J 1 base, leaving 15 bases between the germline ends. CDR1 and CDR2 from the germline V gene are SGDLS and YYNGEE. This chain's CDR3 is CASSPTVLRSYEQYF. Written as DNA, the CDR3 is TGTGCCAGCAGCCCAACAGTCCTGCGATCCTACGAGCAGTACTTC.

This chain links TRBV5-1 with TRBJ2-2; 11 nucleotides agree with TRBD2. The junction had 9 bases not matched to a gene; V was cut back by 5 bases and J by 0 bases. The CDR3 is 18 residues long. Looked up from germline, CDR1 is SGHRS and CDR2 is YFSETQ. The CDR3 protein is CASRPGLADATNTGELFF. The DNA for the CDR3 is TGCGCCAGCAGACCGGGACTAGCGGACGCAACGAACACCGGGGAGCTGTTTTTT.

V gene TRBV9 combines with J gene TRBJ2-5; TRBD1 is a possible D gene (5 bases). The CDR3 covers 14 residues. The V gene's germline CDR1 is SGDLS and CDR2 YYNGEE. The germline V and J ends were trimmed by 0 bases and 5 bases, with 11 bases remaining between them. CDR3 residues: CASSVGGARETQYF. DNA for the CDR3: TGTGCCAGCAGCGTAGGGGGCGCACGGGAGACCCAGTACTTC.

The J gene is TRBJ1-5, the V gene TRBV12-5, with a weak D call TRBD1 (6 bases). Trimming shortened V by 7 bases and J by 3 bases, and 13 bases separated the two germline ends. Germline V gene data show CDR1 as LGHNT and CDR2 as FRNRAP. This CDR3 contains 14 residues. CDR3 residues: CASASTGFNQPQHF. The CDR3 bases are TGTGCTAGTGCCTCGACAGGCTTCAATCAGCCCCAGCATTTT.

In DNA, the CDR3 is TGTGCCAGCAGTGACTGGGAGAACACTGAAGCTTTCTTT. This translates into CASSDWENTEAFF. V is TRBV6-4 and J is TRBJ1-1; D call uncertain. The CDR3 extends over 13 amino acids. V was cut by 1 base and J by 1 base, with 4 bases left in between. Germline CDR1 reads MRHNA; CDR2 reads SNTAGT.

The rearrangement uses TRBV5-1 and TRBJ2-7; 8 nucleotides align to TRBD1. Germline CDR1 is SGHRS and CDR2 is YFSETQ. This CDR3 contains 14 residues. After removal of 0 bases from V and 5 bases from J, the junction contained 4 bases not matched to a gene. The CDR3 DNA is TGCGCCAGCAGCTTGGGCAGGGGGCTGGACGAGCAGTACTTC. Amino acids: CASSLGRGLDEQYF.

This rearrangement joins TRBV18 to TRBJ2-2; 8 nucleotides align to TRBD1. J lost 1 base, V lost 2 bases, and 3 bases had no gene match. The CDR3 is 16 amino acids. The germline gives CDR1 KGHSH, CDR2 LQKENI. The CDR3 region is CASSPIGQGNTGELFF. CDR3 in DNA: TGTGCCAGCTCACCAATAGGACAGGGGAACACCGGGGAGCTGTTTTTT.

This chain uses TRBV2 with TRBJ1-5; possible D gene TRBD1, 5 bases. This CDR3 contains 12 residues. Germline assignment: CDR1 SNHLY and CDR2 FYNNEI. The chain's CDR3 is CAGPLEGQPQHF. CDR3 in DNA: TGTGCGGGGCCCCTTGAAGGTCAGCCCCAGCATTTT.

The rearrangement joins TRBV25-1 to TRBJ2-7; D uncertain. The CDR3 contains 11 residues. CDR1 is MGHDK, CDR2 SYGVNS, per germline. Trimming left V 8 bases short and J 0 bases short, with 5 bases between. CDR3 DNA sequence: TGTGCCAGCGGTAGCTCCTACGAGCAGTACTTC. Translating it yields CASGSSYEQYF.

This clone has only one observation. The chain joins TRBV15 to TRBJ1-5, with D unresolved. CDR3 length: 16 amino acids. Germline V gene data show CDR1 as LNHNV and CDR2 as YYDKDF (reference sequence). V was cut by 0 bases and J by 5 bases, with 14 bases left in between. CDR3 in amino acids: CATSRDVRTGDQPQHF. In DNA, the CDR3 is TGTGCCACCAGCAGAGATGTGAGGACGGGCGATCAGCCCCAGCATTTT.

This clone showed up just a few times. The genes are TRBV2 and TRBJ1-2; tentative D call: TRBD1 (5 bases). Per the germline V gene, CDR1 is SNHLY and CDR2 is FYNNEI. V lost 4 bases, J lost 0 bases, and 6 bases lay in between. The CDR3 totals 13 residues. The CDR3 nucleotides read TGTGCCAGCAGTGCAGGGCCTAACTATGGCTACACCTTC. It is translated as CASSAGPNYGYTF.

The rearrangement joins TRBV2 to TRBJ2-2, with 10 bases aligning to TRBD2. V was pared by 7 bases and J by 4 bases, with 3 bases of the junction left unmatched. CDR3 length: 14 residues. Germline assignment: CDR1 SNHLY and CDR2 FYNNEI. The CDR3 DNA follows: TGTGCCAGCAATCCTAGCGGGAGCACCGGGGAGCTGTTTTTT. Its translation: CASNPSGSTGELFF.

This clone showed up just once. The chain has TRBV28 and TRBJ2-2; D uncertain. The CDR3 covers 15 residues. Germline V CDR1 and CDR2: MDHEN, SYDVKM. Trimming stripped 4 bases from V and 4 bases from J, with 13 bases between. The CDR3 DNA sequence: TGTGCCAGCAGTTCCCCTTCTCCTCTCACCGGGGAGCTGTTTTTT. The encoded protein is CASSSPSPLTGELFF.

The CDR3 DNA reads TGTGCCAGAACCAAGCAGCTAGATTTCAATTCACCCCTCCACTTT. It specifies CARTKQLDFNSPLHF. The chain combines TRBV7-2 with TRBJ1-6; D gene ambiguous. V lost 9 bases and J lost 7, with 19 bases in between. Per germline, CDR1 SGHTA and CDR2 FQGNSA. This CDR3 spans 15 amino acids.

The CDR3 coding sequence is TGTGCCAGCAGCTTCGGACAGACTAGCACAGATACGCAGTATTTT. It encodes CASSFGQTSTDTQYF. The rearrangement links TRBV5-4 to TRBJ2-3; tentative D call: TRBD1 (6 bases). Trimming removed 2 bases at V and 0 bases at J, with 10 bases between. Germline CDR1 SGHNT, CDR2 YYREEE (reference sequence). The CDR3 is 15 amino acids.